The text below deals with one T cell receptor beta chain. It was with random hexamers that 0.5 to 1 ug RNA was reverse transcribed. Across 54 Vbeta and 13 Jbeta, TCR beta CDR3 was amplified with immunoSEQ multiplex PCR. TCRdb independently ran MiXCR on the immunoSEQ multiplex PCR reads; one entry per CDR3 protein. The sample consists of 95,000 to 150,000 distinct CDR3 sequences, roughly 95% of them appearing once. This sample is part of a study of CD8 T cells in Susac syndrome. The germline CDR1 and CDR2 sequences are SEHNR and FQNEAQ (reference sequence). V lost 0 bases and J lost 2, with 8 bases in between. The CDR3 consists of 14 residues. Patients with Susac syndrome met diagnostic criteria that were recently defined for definite or probable disease.

This chain joins TRBV7-9 and TRBJ2-7; D is uncertain. Sequenced sample: CD4+ T cells from PBMCs. The TCR sequence derives from a human donor with Susac syndrome. CDR3 residues: CASSLAGFTYEQYF. The CDR3 DNA reads TGTGCCAGCAGCTTAGCGGGTTTCACCTACGAGCAGTACTTC.